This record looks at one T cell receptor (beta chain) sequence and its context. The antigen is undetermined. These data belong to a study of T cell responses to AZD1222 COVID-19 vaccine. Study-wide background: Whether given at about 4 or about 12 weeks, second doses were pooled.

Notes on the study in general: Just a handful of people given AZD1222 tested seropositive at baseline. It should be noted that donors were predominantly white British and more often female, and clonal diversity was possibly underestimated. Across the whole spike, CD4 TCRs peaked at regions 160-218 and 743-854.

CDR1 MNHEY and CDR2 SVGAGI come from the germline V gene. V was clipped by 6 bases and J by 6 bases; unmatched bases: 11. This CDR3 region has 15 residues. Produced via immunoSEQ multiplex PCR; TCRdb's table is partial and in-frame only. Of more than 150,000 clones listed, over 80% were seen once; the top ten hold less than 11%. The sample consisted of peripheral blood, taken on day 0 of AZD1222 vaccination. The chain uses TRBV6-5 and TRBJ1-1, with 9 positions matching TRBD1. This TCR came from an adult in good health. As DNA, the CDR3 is TGTGCCAGCAGGCCCACAGGGGGCTCTTTGTCTGAAGCTTTCTTT. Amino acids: CASRPTGGSLSEAFF.